These 27 T cell receptor beta chains came from one sample sequenced in a study of blood T cell repertoires in COVID-19 (dated by TCRdb to 2018 to 2020). To prepare the library, the immunoSEQ multiplex PCR assay was applied. The source is immuneACCESS, and TCRdb retained only in-frame sequences with V and J called. Part of the clones is not carried over; for the studies checked, unresolved V genes explain less than half of this, and the remainder is unexplained. Present in this sample are about 120,000 clones, just under 90% of which were seen just once. Of the sample, under 6% falls within the top ten clones. Sample: peripheral blood. The receptor set was obtained from a woman aged 50 to 60 with acute or convalescent COVID-19.

The chain combines TRBV28 with TRBJ1-1, with 10 bases that match TRBD1. V lost 5 bases to trimming and J lost 4 bases; unmatched junction nucleotides: 16. Germline CDR1 is MDHEN and CDR2 is SYDVKM. The CDR3 is made up of 18 amino acids. The CDR3 region is CASSPMRRTGGQGTEAFF. The CDR3 nucleotides are TGTGCCAGCAGTCCCATGCGGCGGACAGGGGGGCAAGGCACTGAAGCTTTCTTT. Using reference TRBV28 and TRBJ1-1 for the parts outside the CDR3, the full variable domain is DVKVTQSSRYLVKRTGEKVFLECVQDMDHENMFWYRQDPGLGLRLIYFSYDVKMKEKGDIPEGYSVSREKKERFSLILESASTNQTSMYLCASSPMRRTGGQGTEAFFGQGTRLTVV.

This chain joins TRBV20-1 and TRBJ2-5; no clear D gene. Per germline, CDR1 DFQATT and CDR2 SNEGSKA (reference sequence). V was shortened by 3 bases and J by 5 bases, with 10 bases between the two germline ends. This CDR3 region has 12 residues. The CDR3 sequence is CSASDLGETQYF. CDR3 sequence (DNA): TGCAGTGCTAGTGACCTCGGGGAGACCCAGTACTTC.

The rearrangement joins TRBV6-2 or TRBV6-3 to TRBJ1-5; a possible D gene is TRBD1 (5 bases). The CDR3 is made up of 14 amino acids. Trimming cost V 4 bases and J 2 bases, with 9 bases left between them. Looked up from germline, CDR1 is MNHEY and CDR2 is SVGEGT. The CDR3 nucleotides read TGTGCCAGCAGTTCCGGGGGAGGCAATCAGCCCCAGCATTTT. Protein product: CASSSGGGNQPQHF.

V gene TRBV7-9 combines with J gene TRBJ2-7; 8 bases are a match to TRBD1. Germline lookup yields CDR1 SEHNR and CDR2 FQNEAQ (reference sequence). The CDR3 totals 15 residues. J lost 2 bases, V lost 1 base, and 4 bases had no gene match. CDR3 nucleotides: TGTGCCAGCAGCTTAGGACAGGGGCCCACCTACGAGCAGTACTTC. Translated: CASSLGQGPTYEQYF.

The genes are TRBV12-3 or TRBV12-4 and TRBJ2-1; a possible D gene is TRBD1 (6 bases). The length of the CDR3 is 13 residues. The ends were cut back, 10 bases at V and 2 bases at J, with 12 bases in the middle. DNA of the CDR3: TGTGCCACTCAGGGGTCGGCCTACAATGAGCAGTTCTTC. It specifies CATQGSAYNEQFF.

J is TRBJ2-3 and V is TRBV6-1, with 13 bases aligning to TRBD2. Germline V gives CDR1 MNHNS, CDR2 SASEGT. V shed 2 bases, J shed 6 bases, and the junction held 8 bases outside the gene matches. This CDR3 comprises 17 residues. For the CDR3, the DNA is TGTGCCAGCAGTGAATTGGGACTAGCGGGGTCCGCGGATACGCAGTATTTT. As protein: CASSELGLAGSADTQYF.

This chain connects TRBV21-1 to TRBJ1-5; TRBD1 was called by the table and not checked on the DNA. TRBV21-1 has pseudogene status. The CDR3 sequence is 17 residues long. CDR3 region: CASSKVEGRGCNQPQHF. The CDR3 nucleotides are TGTGCCAGCAGCAAAGTGGAGGGCAGGGGGTGCAATCAGCCCCAGCATTTT.

V gene TRBV19 combines with J gene TRBJ2-3, with 8 bases that match TRBD1. The V and J ends lost 8 bases and 4 bases, in that order; junction bases with no gene match: 11. Germline CDR1 is LNHDA and CDR2 is SQIVND (reference sequence). The CDR3 is made up of 15 amino acids. The CDR3 is CASSPGQVLADTQYF. The CDR3, as DNA: TGTGCCAGTTCCCCGGGACAGGTCTTGGCAGATACGCAGTATTTT. The entire variable domain, with the rest obtained from reference TRBV19 and TRBJ2-3, is as follows: DGGITQSPKYLFRKEGQNVTLSCEQNLNHDAMYWYRQDPGQGLRLIYYSQIVNDFQKGDIAEGYSVSREKKESFPLTVTSAQKNPTAFYLCASSPGQVLADTQYFGPGTRLTVL.

CDR3 in amino acids: CASSQEHSLPIYGYTF. In DNA form, the CDR3 reads TGTGCCAGCAGCCAAGAACATAGCCTCCCAATTTATGGCTACACCTTC. The chain links TRBV14 to TRBJ1-2; D gene uncertain. The germline V gene has CDR1 SGHDN and CDR2 FVKESK. The CDR3 loop spans 16 amino acids. Trimming stripped 0 bases from V and 5 bases from J, with 16 bases between.

This chain connects TRBV2 to TRBJ2-5, with TRBD1 matching over 10 bases. The CDR3 is 14 residues long. Trimming removed 5 bases from V and 2 bases from J; junction bases left unmatched: 2. The germline V gene encodes CDR1 SNHLY and CDR2 FYNNEI. The CDR3 DNA reads TGTGCCAGCAGTCGGGACAGGGGACAAGAGACCCAGTACTTC. This encodes CASSRDRGQETQYF.

The sample holds one count of this clone. The genes are TRBV3-1 (or the pseudogene TRBV3-2) and TRBJ2-1, with D unresolved. Trimming left V 1 base short and J 3 bases short, with 4 bases between. Per germline, CDR1 LGHDT and CDR2 YNNKEL (reference sequence). The CDR3 runs to 13 residues. The CDR3 DNA reads TGTGCCAGCAGCCAAGGTAACTACAATGAGCAGTTCTTC. Amino acids: CASSQGNYNEQFF.

The rearrangement links TRBV5-4 to TRBJ1-1, with D possibly matching TRBD1 (5 bases). Trimming took 0 bases from V and 9 from J, leaving 15 bases between them. CDR3 size: 14 residues. Germline CDR1 and CDR2: SGHNT and YYREEE (reference sequence). The CDR3 nucleotides read TGTGCCAGCAGCTTGGGGGGTCAGACAGAGAAAGCTTTCTTT. Its translation: CASSLGGQTEKAFF. Full variable domain (remainder filled in from reference TRBV5-4 and TRBJ1-1): ETGVTQSPTHLIKTRGQQVTLRCSSQSGHNTVSWYQQALGQGPQFIFQYYREEENGRGNFPPRFSGLQFPNYSSELNVNALELDDSALYLCASSLGGQTEKAFFGQGTRLTVV.

The chain links TRBV18 to TRBJ1-6; TRBD1 matches 7 bases. With 2 bases clipped from V and 7 bases from J, the junction kept 2 bases outside the gene matches. In germline, CDR1 is KGHSH, CDR2 LQKENI. The CDR3 totals 14 residues. The CDR3 spells CASSPLDRNSPLHF. The DNA of the CDR3 is TGTGCCAGCTCACCATTGGACAGGAATTCACCCCTCCACTTT.

The J gene is TRBJ1-5, the V gene TRBV2, with TRBD1 matching over 7 bases. Germline CDR1 SNHLY, CDR2 FYNNEI. There are 16 residues in the CDR3. V lost 6 bases, J lost 2 bases, and 10 bases stayed unmatched. DNA for the CDR3: TGTGCCAGCAGCCCCCGAGGGGGCGGTGGCAATCAGCCCCAGCATTTT. Its translation: CASSPRGGGGNQPQHF.

J is TRBJ2-7 and V is TRBV7-2; TRBD2 aligns across 8 bases. Looked up from germline, CDR1 is SGHTA and CDR2 is FQGNSA. With V trimmed by 3 bases and J by 7 bases, 11 bases remained unmatched. This CDR3 region has 15 residues. The CDR3 sequence is CASSFQAGANGEQYF. The CDR3, as DNA: TGTGCCAGCAGCTTTCAAGCGGGGGCGAACGGGGAGCAGTACTTC.

This chain uses TRBV19 with TRBJ2-3; possible D gene TRBD1, 5 bases. The CDR3 is 14 residues long. CDR1 LNHDA and CDR2 SQIVND come from the germline V gene (reference sequence). Trimming left V 5 bases short and J 5 bases short, with 14 bases between. The CDR3, as DNA: TGTGCCAGTAGTGTCCAGAGGCAGGGAGATACGCAGTATTTT. Its translation: CASSVQRQGDTQYF.

The chain has TRBV9 and TRBJ1-6; D gene uncertain. Germline V gene lookup returns CDR1 SGDLS and CDR2 YYNGEE. Between the trimmed V and J ends, which lost 2 bases and 7 bases, there was a span of 13 bases. The CDR3 contains 15 residues. The CDR3 nucleotides read TGTGCCAGCAGCGTCGCACCGGACTCAAATTCACCCCTCCACTTT. As protein: CASSVAPDSNSPLHF.

The chain couples TRBV4-1 to TRBJ1-5; D is perhaps TRBD1 (5 bases). V was clipped by 4 bases and J by 6 bases, with 19 bases between them. Germline loops: CDR1 MGHRA, CDR2 YSYEKL. The CDR3 spans 16 residues. The CDR3 sequence is CASSRVPSRDTQPQHF. The DNA of the CDR3 is TGCGCCAGCAGCCGGGTACCTTCCAGGGATACTCAGCCCCAGCATTTT.

The chain recombines TRBV20-1 with TRBJ2-1; D remains ambiguous. The CDR3 is 11 amino acids. Germline CDR1 DFQATT, CDR2 SNEGSKA (reference sequence). Trimming removed 3 bases from V and 7 bases from J, with 7 bases in between. The DNA of the CDR3 is TGCAGTGCTAGTTTTATAAATGAGCAGTTCTTC. Translating it yields CSASFINEQFF.

The chain employs TRBV21-1 and TRBJ1-1. TRBV21-1 is classified as a pseudogene. This CDR3 spans 12 amino acids. CDR3 DNA sequence: TGTGCCAGCAGCATTATGAACACTGAAGCTTTCTTT. Its protein product is CASSIMNTEAFF.

The chain employs TRBV19 and TRBJ1-1; D perhaps matches TRBD1 (6 bases). Trimming pared 0 bases from V and 1 base from J, leaving 12 bases between. This CDR3 has 16 residues. CDR1 is LNHDA and CDR2 is SQIVND in the germline V gene (reference sequence). DNA for the CDR3: TGTGCCAGTAGTATAGATCGAAGCAGGGGGAACACTGAAGCTTTCTTT. Encoded protein: CASSIDRSRGNTEAFF.

V gene TRBV7-2 combines with J gene TRBJ1-3; 12 bases line up with TRBD1. Germline V gene sequence: CDR1 SGHTA, CDR2 FQGNSA. With V trimmed by 4 bases and J by 2 bases, 6 bases remained unmatched. The CDR3 is 17 amino acids. The CDR3 loop is CASSWGQGAFAGNTIYF. The CDR3 DNA reads TGTGCCAGCAGCTGGGGACAGGGGGCATTTGCTGGAAACACCATATATTTT.

The rearrangement uses TRBV7-9 and TRBJ1-1; D remains unclear. The germline V gene encodes CDR1 SEHNR and CDR2 FQNEAQ (reference sequence). This CDR3 contains 15 residues. V lost 5 bases and J lost 0, with 13 bases in between. The CDR3 DNA reads TGTGCCAGCAGCCCAGAGGAGGGAATGAACACTGAAGCTTTCTTT. Translation: CASSPEEGMNTEAFF. Using reference TRBV7-9 and TRBJ1-1 for the parts outside the CDR3, the full variable domain is DTGVSQNPRHKITKRGQNVTFRCDPISEHNRLYWYRQTLGQGPEFLTYFQNEAQLEKSRLLSDRFSAERPKGSFSTLEIQRTEQGDSAMYLCASSPEEGMNTEAFFGQGTRLTVV.

The chain couples TRBV21-1 to TRBJ1-2; the table gives TRBD1 as D, unverified against the DNA. TRBV21-1 is shown as a pseudogene. CDR3 length: 16 residues. CDR3 sequence: CASSKRAGPVPYGYTF. The CDR3 DNA reads TGTGCCAGCAGCAAACGGGCAGGGCCGGTCCCCTATGGCTACACCTTC.

V is TRBV15 and J is TRBJ1-1; TRBD1 might be the D (5 bases). Germline lookup yields CDR1 LNHNV and CDR2 YYDKDF (reference sequence). Trimming removed 1 base from V and 0 bases from J, with 6 bases in between. The CDR3 is 14 amino acids. CDR3 nucleotide sequence: TGTGCCACCAGCAGAGGGGGCCTGAACACTGAAGCTTTCTTT. Encoded protein: CATSRGGLNTEAFF.

V is TRBV27 and J is TRBJ1-5; 11 positions agree with TRBD1. The CDR3 has 16 amino acids. V dropped 4 bases and J dropped 3; count of bases not matched to a gene: 5. Per germline, CDR1 MNHEY and CDR2 SMNVEV (reference sequence). In nucleotides, the CDR3 is TGTGCCAGCAGTTCAGGGACAGGGGGTAACAATCAGCCCCAGCATTTT. Translating gives CASSSGTGGNNQPQHF.

V gene TRBV7-9 combines with J gene TRBJ2-3, with D possibly matching TRBD1 (5 bases). The CDR3 has 14 residues. Trimming took 4 bases from V and 2 from J, leaving 10 bases between them. Looked up from germline, CDR1 is SEHNR and CDR2 is FQNEAQ (reference sequence). The CDR3 DNA sequence: TGTGCCAGCAGCTCAGACAGATTCACAGATACGCAGTATTTT. It yields the protein CASSSDRFTDTQYF. Based on the CDR3 plus reference TRBV7-9 and TRBJ2-3, the full variable domain is DTGVSQNPRHKITKRGQNVTFRCDPISEHNRLYWYRQTLGQGPEFLTYFQNEAQLEKSRLLSDRFSAERPKGSFSTLEIQRTEQGDSAMYLCASSSDRFTDTQYFGPGTRLTVL.